This entry lists 11 T cell receptor beta chains sequenced from one sample in a study of T cells in Graves' hyperthyroidism and ophthalmopathy. It was RNA transcripts that yielded the amplified TCR beta CDR3 regions. First-round RT-PCR with HTBI primers amplified the TCR CDR3 region. Using its own MiXCR run on the multiplex PCR reads, TCRdb lists one record per CDR3 protein. The sample shows fewer than 800,000 distinct CDR3 sequences, about a sixth of them seen only once. Sequencing was carried out using blood. Receptors originate from a man aged 18 to 30 with Graves' hyperthyroidism.

V gene TRBV27 combines with J gene TRBJ1-1, with D perhaps matching TRBD1 (6 bases). Germline assignment: CDR1 MNHEY and CDR2 SMNVEV (reference sequence). Trimming shortened V by 6 bases and J by 4 bases, and 15 bases separated the two germline ends. The CDR3 totals 14 residues. In nucleotides, the CDR3 is TGTGCCAGCAGGTGGTACAGGGCAGCCACTGAAGCTTTCTTT. Translation gives CASRWYRAATEAFF.

This clonotype was observed a handful of times. The rearrangement uses TRBV6-2 or TRBV6-3 and TRBJ1-5, with 10 bases identical to TRBD1. The CDR3 is 19 residues long. Per germline, CDR1 MNHEY and CDR2 SVGEGT. Trimming at V came to 8 bases and at J to 1 base, leaving 17 bases not matched to a gene. The CDR3 nucleotides read TGTGCCAGCCGTACCGGCACCTCCGGGACAGGGGCGAGCAATCAGCCCCAGCATTTT. Translation: CASRTGTSGTGASNQPQHF.

This clonotype was seen at least ten times. The chain combines TRBV3-1 with TRBJ1-2, with TRBD1 matching 8 bases. CDR1 is LGHDT and CDR2 is YNNKEL in the germline V gene (reference sequence). The V segment lost 1 base and the J segment 9 bases; nucleotides outside the gene matches: 4. CDR3 length: 13 residues. The DNA of the CDR3 is TGTGCCAGCAGCCAAGTGGGGACAGGTAGCTACACCTTC. Translating gives CASSQVGTGSYTF.

This clonotype was recorded once. A much larger clone differs from this one at a single base, so this may be a read error. V gene TRBV12-3 or TRBV12-4 combines with J gene TRBJ1-1, with a tentative D call TRBD1 (5 bases). Deletions cut 4 bases from V and 0 bases from J, with 18 bases between. This CDR3 has 17 residues. The CDR3 sequence: CASSSVAWGRMNTEAFF. The CDR3 DNA is TGTGCCAGCAGTTCAGTAGCTTGGGGACGGATGAACACTGAAGCTTTCTTT.

The rearrangement uses TRBV7-2 and TRBJ2-7; D call uncertain. This CDR3 is built from 12 residues. Trimming took 4 bases from V and 6 from J, leaving 10 bases between them. Germline-derived CDR1 and CDR2 are SGHTA and FQGNSA. The CDR3 is CASSSKGLEQYF. Written as DNA, the CDR3 is TGTGCCAGCAGCTCAAAAGGCCTCGAGCAGTACTTC. Variable domain in full (rest from reference TRBV7-2 and TRBJ2-7): GAGVSQSPSNKVTEKGKDVELRCDPISGHTALYWYRQSLGQGLEFLIYFQGNSAPDKSGLPSDRFSAERTGGSVSTLTIQRTQQEDSAVYLCASSSKGLEQYFGPGTRLTVT.

To note about this clonotype: This may be a read error, as it is one base from a much larger clone. The gene calls are TRBV2 and TRBJ2-7, with D uncertain. Germline CDR1 and CDR2: SNHLY and FYNNEI. This CDR3 is built from 13 residues. CDR3 bases: TGTGTCAGCAGTGCGAGGCCGGTCACCGAGCAGTACTTC. Its translation: CVSSARPVTEQYF.

This clonotype appeared a few times. The CDR3 DNA is TGTGCCAGCAGCTTACTAGCGGGAGATACCGATGAGCAGTTCTTC. Its translation is CASSLLAGDTDEQFF. The rearrangement uses TRBV7-3 and TRBJ2-1, with 10 bases lining up with TRBD2. The ends lost 2 bases at V and 8 bases at J; junction bases unmatched: 6. Germline assignment: CDR1 SGHTA and CDR2 FQGTGA. This CDR3 has 15 residues. Drawing the rest from reference TRBV7-3 and TRBJ2-1, the complete variable domain is GAGVSQTPSNKVTEKGKYVELRCDPISGHTALYWYRQSLGQGPEFLIYFQGTGAADDSGLPNDRFFAVRPEGSVSTLKIQRTERGDSAVYLCASSLLAGDTDEQFFGPGTRLTVL.

Only a few counts were recorded for this clonotype. This chain connects TRBV15 to TRBJ2-3; 8 bases fit TRBD2. The J segment lost 1 base and the V segment lost 5 bases, leaving 2 bases of the junction unmatched. This CDR3 region has 14 residues. The germline gives CDR1 LNHNV, CDR2 YYDKDF (reference sequence). DNA of the CDR3: TGTGCCACCAGCTACGGGGGGGGCACAGATACGCAGTATTTT. Translating it yields CATSYGGGTDTQYF.

This clonotype was counted ten times or more. The chain employs TRBV28 and TRBJ2-7, with a tentative D call TRBD1 (6 bases). CDR1 is MDHEN and CDR2 is SYDVKM in the germline V gene. Between the trimmed V and J ends, which lost 4 bases and 7 bases, there was a span of 20 bases. The CDR3 consists of 15 residues. This chain's CDR3 is CASSSYRVGAWEQYF. CDR3 nucleotides: TGTGCCAGCAGTTCTTACAGGGTAGGGGCCTGGGAGCAGTACTTC.

This chain links TRBV12-3 or TRBV12-4 with TRBJ2-2; D call uncertain. CDR3 length: 18 residues. Trimming took off 7 bases at V and 1 base at J, with 22 bases between the two ends. This CDR3 reads CASKDATWARKNTGELFF. The CDR3 DNA is TGTGCCAGCAAAGACGCCACGTGGGCGCGGAAGAACACCGGGGAGCTGTTTTTT.

Comment on this clonotype: A much larger clonotype is one base distant, so this may be a read error. The chain carries TRBV12-3 or TRBV12-4 and TRBJ2-6; 11 nucleotides line up with TRBD1. The CDR3 contains 16 residues. The V segment lost 6 bases and the J segment 4 bases; nucleotides outside the gene matches: 5. The chain's CDR3 is CASRMDRGLGANVLTF. As DNA, the CDR3 is TGTGCCAGCAGAATGGACAGGGGGCTAGGGGCCAACGTCCTGACTTTC.